A single sample is the source of the 20 T cell receptor beta chains below, sequenced in a study of shared clonotypes between healthy human individuals. CD45RO negativity and positive selection for CCR7 defined naive CD8 cells, a population that excluded terminally differentiated effector memory CD45RA+ cells. TCRdb's copy holds only in-frame clones and misses some; the assay was immunoSEQ multiplex PCR. Of roughly 2,000,000 clones listed, about 95% were seen once; the top ten hold 1% to 1.5%. Material for sequencing was naive CD8+ T cells sorted from blood. The receptors come from a young man in good health.

This chain joins TRBV27 and TRBJ1-6; tentatively, D is TRBD1 (5 bases). The CDR3 loop spans 14 amino acids. Trimming shortened V by 7 bases and J by 10 bases, and 17 bases separated the two germline ends. The germline V gene encodes CDR1 MNHEY and CDR2 SMNVEV (reference sequence). DNA of the CDR3: TGTGCCAGCACCTGGGGAGGGGCTTCCTCACCCCTCCACTTT. This codes for CASTWGGASSPLHF.

With regard to this clone: Other DNA sequences in the sample encode the same CDR3. The chain carries TRBV9 and TRBJ2-3; TRBD1 aligns across 7 bases. With V trimmed by 0 bases and J by 5 bases, 3 bases remained unmatched. The CDR3 has 14 amino acids. Germline CDR1 is SGDLS and CDR2 is YYNGEE. The CDR3 spells CASSVEGGGDTQYF. CDR3 in DNA: TGTGCCAGCAGCGTAGAAGGGGGCGGAGATACGCAGTATTTT.

The CDR3 sequence: CATYIGTPSYEQYF. DNA of the CDR3: TGTGCCACCTATATCGGGACACCATCCTACGAGCAGTACTTC. This sequence joins TRBV18 and TRBJ2-7, with D perhaps TRBD1 (6 bases). The CDR3 runs to 14 residues. The germline V gene encodes CDR1 KGHSH and CDR2 LQKENI. V was trimmed by 10 bases and J by 1 base, leaving 17 bases between them.

In its sample, this clone was seen once. V and J are TRBV7-9 and TRBJ1-2; 8 bases agree with TRBD1. The J segment lost 7 bases and the V segment lost 2 bases, leaving 6 bases of the junction unmatched. Germline V gene data show CDR1 as SEHNR and CDR2 as FQNEAQ (reference sequence). There are 14 residues in the CDR3. CDR3 in amino acids: CASSLPGQGAGYTF. In DNA form, the CDR3 reads TGTGCCAGCAGCTTACCCGGACAGGGCGCTGGCTACACCTTC.

This clone has only one observation. In DNA form, the CDR3 reads TGTGCCTGGAGTGTCCGGGACGCGTACTACGAGCAGTACTTC. Residues: CAWSVRDAYYEQYF. The rearrangement joins TRBV30 to TRBJ2-7, with D tentatively TRBD1 or TRBD2 (5 bases each). The CDR3 is 14 residues long. Trimming stripped 0 bases from V and 3 bases from J, with 12 bases between. The V gene's germline CDR1 is GTSNPN and CDR2 SVGIG (reference sequence).

The chain employs TRBV6-6 and TRBJ2-7; weak D call: TRBD2 (5 bases). This CDR3 has 14 amino acids. CDR1 is MNHNY, CDR2 SVGAGI, per germline (reference sequence). The germline V and J ends were trimmed by 0 bases and 1 base, with 7 bases remaining between them. DNA of the CDR3: TGTGCCAGCAGTTACTCGAGGGAGTCCTACGAGCAGTACTTC. This codes for CASSYSRESYEQYF.

The chain links TRBV7-2 to TRBJ2-1; possibly TRBD2 for D (6 bases). Trimming cost V 2 bases and J 12 bases, with 14 bases left between them. CDR1 is SGHTA and CDR2 is FQGNSA in the germline V gene. This CDR3 comprises 13 residues. In nucleotides, the CDR3 is TGTGCCAGCAGCTTAAGTAGCGGAGGTGTGCAGTTCTTC. Its protein is CASSLSSGGVQFF.

The CDR3 nucleotides are TGTGCCAGCAGCCAAGACCAAGGTTCTAATGAAAAACTGTTTTTT. Its translation: CASSQDQGSNEKLFF. The V gene is TRBV5-4, the J gene TRBJ1-4; D not certain. Germline values: CDR1 SGHNT, CDR2 YYREEE (reference sequence). This CDR3 is 15 amino acids long. V was shortened by 4 bases and J by 3 bases, with 13 bases between the two germline ends.

V usage is TRBV23-1 and J usage is TRBJ1-1; the match to TRBD1 covers 7 bases. Being an ORF, TRBV23-1 has a function that is uncertain. The CDR3 consists of 15 residues. V lost 6 bases to trimming and J lost 3 bases; unmatched junction nucleotides: 10. CDR3 residues: CASSHPGGRDTEAFF. CDR3 in DNA: TGCGCCAGCAGCCACCCAGGGGGGCGGGACACTGAAGCTTTCTTT.

In nucleotides, the CDR3 is TGCGCCAGCAGCCCCGGGTGGCTAGCGGCCTACGAGCAGTACTTC. Translation: CASSPGWLAAYEQYF. J is TRBJ2-7 and V is TRBV4-1; 7 bases are shared with TRBD2. The V gene end was trimmed by 4 bases and the J gene end by 2 bases; junction bases not matched to a gene: 8. Germline V gene sequence: CDR1 MGHRA, CDR2 YSYEKL. This CDR3 spans 15 amino acids.

CDR3 bases: TGCGCCAGCAGCCAAGAAAGAACTAGCACAGATACGCAGTATTTT. As protein: CASSQERTSTDTQYF. J is TRBJ2-3 and V is TRBV4-1, with D unresolved. Trimming removed 0 bases from V and 0 bases from J, with 7 bases in between. Germline CDR1 reads MGHRA; CDR2 reads YSYEKL. The CDR3 spans 15 residues.

The CDR3 DNA is TGTGCCACCAGCGCTACTAGTCAGCAAGAGACCCAGTACTTC. Translating it yields CATSATSQQETQYF. J is TRBJ2-5 and V is TRBV15; maybe TRBD2 (5 bases). Per the germline V gene, CDR1 is LNHNV and CDR2 is YYDKDF (reference sequence). The ends were cut back, 5 bases at V and 2 bases at J, with 12 bases in the middle. The CDR3 loop spans 14 amino acids.

The chain combines TRBV7-9 with TRBJ2-1; 8 nucleotides match TRBD2. Trimming removed 5 bases from V and 5 bases from J; junction bases left unmatched: 2. Germline V gives CDR1 SEHNR, CDR2 FQNEAQ (reference sequence). The CDR3 is 13 residues long. The CDR3 loop reads CASSTLADNEQFF. The CDR3 coding sequence is TGTGCCAGCAGCACACTAGCGGACAATGAGCAGTTCTTC.

The J gene is TRBJ2-5, the V gene TRBV9, with D hard to call. Germline CDR1 is SGDLS and CDR2 is YYNGEE. This CDR3 comprises 14 residues. V dropped 2 bases and J dropped 5 bases, with 13 bases sitting between them. CDR3 bases: TGTGCCAGCAGCGTCGAGGCGCTTCGCGAGACCCAGTACTTC. Its protein is CASSVEALRETQYF.

The genes are TRBV13 and TRBJ1-1; D is unclear. Germline loops: CDR1 PRHDT, CDR2 FYEKMQ (reference sequence). This CDR3 has 11 residues. Trimming shortened V by 7 bases and J by 2 bases, and 5 bases separated the two germline ends. Here the CDR3 reads CASILNTEAFF. CDR3 coding DNA: TGTGCCAGCATCCTAAACACTGAAGCTTTCTTT.

The V gene is TRBV7-8, the J gene TRBJ2-2; TRBD2 matches 9 bases. The V gene's germline CDR1 is SGHVS and CDR2 FQNEAQ. There are 17 residues in the CDR3. Trimming removed 5 bases from V and 6 bases from J; junction bases left unmatched: 13. This CDR3 reads CASSLRLSGGSPGELFF. The CDR3 DNA is TGTGCCAGCAGCCTCCGACTGAGCGGGGGGAGCCCCGGGGAGCTGTTTTTT.

The chain links TRBV18 to TRBJ2-5, with 7 positions matching TRBD1. Germline V gene data show CDR1 as KGHSH and CDR2 as LQKENI. CDR3 length equals 13 residues. The V gene end was trimmed by 5 bases and the J gene end by 3 bases; junction bases not matched to a gene: 3. CDR3 protein: CASSSGTEETQYF. CDR3 DNA sequence: TGTGCCAGCTCAAGTGGGACAGAAGAGACCCAGTACTTC.

The chain combines TRBV4-2 with TRBJ2-7; TRBD1 aligns across 7 bases. In germline, CDR1 is LGHNA, CDR2 YNFKEQ. The CDR3 loop spans 13 amino acids. Losses at the gene ends were 8 bases for V and 0 bases for J; bases not matched to a gene: 4. CDR3 nucleotides: TGTGCCAGCTCCGGGACAGACTCCTACGAGCAGTACTTC. Translating gives CASSGTDSYEQYF.

The chain links TRBV11-3 to TRBJ2-3; 8 nucleotides align to TRBD2. CDR1 and CDR2 from the germline V gene are SGHNT and YENEEA. The ends lost 5 bases at V and 1 base at J; junction bases unmatched: 5. The CDR3 totals 15 residues. The CDR3 spells CASSVRAGGTDTQYF. DNA for the CDR3: TGTGCCAGCAGCGTAAGAGCGGGAGGCACAGATACGCAGTATTTT.

J is TRBJ2-2 and V is TRBV4-1; 12 nucleotides match TRBD2. The trim removed 1 base at V and 3 bases at J, leaving 3 bases unmatched. Germline V gene sequence: CDR1 MGHRA, CDR2 YSYEKL. This CDR3 comprises 17 residues. CDR3 in DNA: TGCGCCAGCAGCCAAGGACTAGCGGGGGTCTACACCGGGGAGCTGTTTTTT. It codes for CASSQGLAGVYTGELFF.